The 15 T cell receptor beta chains given below trace back to one sample, sequenced in a study of CD8 T cells in Susac syndrome. RNA was extracted with the RNeasy kit, and a quantity of roughly 0.5 to 1 ug was reverse transcribed using random hexamers. TCRdb itself ran the immunoSEQ multiplex PCR reads through MiXCR, one entry per CDR3 protein. The sample has over 150,000 distinct CDR3 sequences; 95% to 97% are singletons. Source material: CD4+ T cells from PBMCs. These receptors were taken from a human donor with Susac syndrome.

J is TRBJ2-1 and V is TRBV27; 12 bases line up with TRBD2. CDR3 length equals 19 residues. In germline, CDR1 is MNHEY, CDR2 SMNVEV (reference sequence). Trimming removed 2 bases from V and 0 bases from J; junction bases left unmatched: 8. The CDR3 DNA reads as TGTGCCAGCAGTTTAAAGGACTGGACTAGCGGGGCCTCCTACAATGAGCAGTTCTTC. Its translation is CASSLKDWTSGASYNEQFF.

The gene calls are TRBV7-9 and TRBJ2-6, with D perhaps TRBD1 (6 bases). The ends were cut back, 8 bases at V and 2 bases at J, with 22 bases in the middle. The CDR3 loop spans 18 amino acids. Per germline, CDR1 SEHNR and CDR2 FQNEAQ (reference sequence). CDR3 amino acids: CASQLTLAGATGANVLTF. The CDR3 bases are TGTGCCAGCCAACTCACTTTGGCAGGGGCGACTGGGGCCAACGTCCTGACTTTC.

This sequence joins TRBV6-6 and TRBJ2-7; D is tentatively TRBD1 or TRBD2 (5 bases each). CDR3 length: 12 residues. Trimming stripped 6 bases from V and 4 bases from J, with 10 bases between. In germline, CDR1 is MNHNY, CDR2 SVGAGI (reference sequence). CDR3 nucleotides: TGTGCCAGCAGAGGGGAGAGATACGAGCAGTACTTC. It yields the protein CASRGERYEQYF.

The chain uses TRBV25-1 and TRBJ1-2, with 7 bases lining up with TRBD1. The CDR3 is made up of 13 amino acids. From germline, CDR1 is MGHDK and CDR2 SYGVNS. V lost 3 bases, J lost 7 bases, and 5 bases stayed unmatched. The CDR3 region has the DNA TGTGCCAGCAGTGACCAAACAGGGGCTGGCTACACCTTC. Encoded protein: CASSDQTGAGYTF.

The rearrangement uses TRBV20-1 and TRBJ1-1; no firm D call. CDR1 and CDR2 from the germline V gene are DFQATT and SNEGSKA (reference sequence). The CDR3 has 12 residues. V lost 3 bases and J lost 0, with 5 bases in between. The CDR3 here is CSASSVNTEAFF. CDR3 nucleotides: TGCAGTGCTAGTTCCGTGAACACTGAAGCTTTCTTT.

The V call is TRBV29-1, the J call TRBJ2-3, with a weak D call TRBD2 (5 bases). CDR3 length: 12 amino acids. The V gene lost 3 bases and the J gene lost 2 bases, with 6 bases spanning the gap. Germline V gives CDR1 SQVTM, CDR2 ANQGSEA. As DNA, the CDR3 is TGCAGCGTTGACGGGGTCACAGATACGCAGTATTTT. It yields the protein CSVDGVTDTQYF.

The gene calls are TRBV20-1 and TRBJ2-5, with 10 bases that match TRBD1. V lost 6 bases and J lost 4; bases outside the gene matches: 8. From germline, CDR1 is DFQATT and CDR2 SNEGSKA (reference sequence). The CDR3 runs 14 residues. CDR3: CSAPGTGASETQYF. The CDR3 DNA is TGCAGTGCCCCCGGGACAGGGGCTTCAGAGACCCAGTACTTC.

The genes are TRBV9 and TRBJ2-1; 9 bases are a match to TRBD2. This CDR3 comprises 16 residues. V lost 0 bases and J lost 8; bases outside the gene matches: 9. Germline lookup yields CDR1 SGDLS and CDR2 YYNGEE. The CDR3 DNA reads as TGTGCCAGCAGCGTAGATCCCAGCGGGAGGTTCGATGAGCAGTTCTTC. This sequence encodes CASSVDPSGRFDEQFF.

This chain connects TRBV7-9 to TRBJ1-2; a weak D match, TRBD1 (6 bases). The CDR3 runs to 16 residues. Germline values: CDR1 SEHNR, CDR2 FQNEAQ (reference sequence). V was cut by 5 bases and J by 3 bases, with 19 bases left in between. In nucleotides, the CDR3 is TGTGCCAGCAGCCCCGGGGGGACAAAGGGTGACTATGGCTACACCTTC. It codes for CASSPGGTKGDYGYTF.

The chain carries TRBV5-6 and TRBJ1-6; 9 nucleotides line up with TRBD1. The CDR3 is made up of 15 amino acids. Trimming cost V 4 bases and J 9 bases; bases outside gene matches: 8. CDR1 is SGHDT, CDR2 YYEEEE, per germline. The CDR3 coding sequence is TGTGCCAGCAGCCTTACAGGGGGCACCGGTTCACCCCTCCACTTT. Translating it yields CASSLTGGTGSPLHF.

The V call is TRBV7-9, the J call TRBJ2-2; 8 nucleotides align to TRBD1. Germline V lookup: CDR1 SEHNR, CDR2 FQNEAQ (reference sequence). Losses at the gene ends were 1 base for V and 5 bases for J; bases not matched to a gene: 9. This CDR3 region has 17 residues. CDR3 region: CASSLGSGTGLTGELFF. CDR3 bases: TGTGCCAGCAGCTTAGGCTCCGGGACAGGCCTTACCGGGGAGCTGTTTTTT. Variable domain in full (rest from reference TRBV7-9 and TRBJ2-2): DTGVSQNPRHKITKRGQNVTFRCDPISEHNRLYWYRQTLGQGPEFLTYFQNEAQLEKSRLLSDRFSAERPKGSFSTLEIQRTEQGDSAMYLCASSLGSGTGLTGELFFGEGSRLTVL.

The chain couples TRBV29-1 to TRBJ2-1, with 10 positions matching TRBD1. Trimming at V came to 7 bases and at J to 9 bases, leaving 12 bases not matched to a gene. This CDR3 comprises 14 residues. Germline-derived CDR1 and CDR2 are SQVTM and ANQGSEA. CDR3 DNA: TGCAGCGGTTCGGTGGGACAGGGGCGGGGTGAGCAGTTCTTC. Its protein product is CSGSVGQGRGEQFF.

V and J are TRBV10-3 and TRBJ2-7; tentatively, D is TRBD1 (6 bases). Germline CDR1 ENHRY, CDR2 SYGVKD. The CDR3 loop spans 13 amino acids. Trimming shortened V by 3 bases and J by 5 bases, and 11 bases separated the two germline ends. The CDR3 nucleotides read TGTGCCATCAGTGAATACAGGGACAACGAGCAGTACGTC. Translated: CAISEYRDNEQYV.

This sequence joins TRBV4-3 and TRBJ1-2; no clear D gene. Germline CDR1 reads LGHNA; CDR2 reads YSLEER. CDR3 length equals 15 residues. V was clipped by 0 bases and J by 6 bases, with 14 bases between them. Written as DNA, the CDR3 is TGCGCCAGCAGCCAAGACGGTCTGGCTCTGGATGGCTACACCTTC. Translated: CASSQDGLALDGYTF.

V and J are TRBV29-1 and TRBJ2-2; no reliable D call. The germline CDR1 and CDR2 sequences are SQVTM and ANQGSEA. The CDR3 runs to 14 residues. The germline V and J ends were trimmed by 6 bases and 2 bases, with 13 bases remaining between them. The CDR3 loop reads CSVGSSKNTGELFF. The DNA for the CDR3 is TGCAGCGTGGGCTCATCAAAAAACACCGGGGAGCTGTTTTTT.